The rows below give T cell receptor beta chains drawn from one sample of a study of persistence of HIV-infected CD4 T cells. Assay: immunoSEQ multiplex PCR; the TCRdb copy retains only in-frame clones and omits some. This sample has approximately 27,000 clones; around 73% occur once, and the top ten carry about 0.8%. These receptors are not linked to any known antigen. The source was CD4+ T cells sorted from PBMCs after roughly 18-hour stimulation, collected from a patient who received antiretroviral therapy. These receptors were taken from an adult woman with HIV who was CMV-seropositive. Both conserved end residues are part of each CDR3. D genes are given only for firm matches. Where a row states a size, it is once, few, many or the class of an expanded clone; other rows omit it.

J gene,clone size,V gene,D gene,CDR3 protein,CDR3 DNA
TRBJ1-2,once,TRBV6-1,-,CASSEAQQYGYTF,TGTGCCAGCAGTGAAGCGCAACAGTATGGCTACACCTTC
TRBJ1-1,-,TRBV6-1,-,CASSHKSPGAFF,TGTGCCAGCAGCCACAAGTCTCCCGGGGCTTTCTTT
TRBJ2-7,-,TRBV21-1,-,CASSTKVEFSSYEQYF,TGTGCCAGCAGCACTAAAGTGGAGTTCAGCTCCTACGAGCAGTACTTC
TRBJ1-5,-,TRBV2,-,CASSGYNQPQHF,TGTGCCAGCAGTGGTTACAATCAGCCCCAGCATTTT
TRBJ2-1,-,TRBV6-5,-,CASSYGGGRGGNEQFF,TGTGCCAGCAGTTACGGGGGGGGCAGGGGAGGAAATGAGCAGTTCTTC
TRBJ2-1,-,TRBV5-4,TRBD1,CASSLERGRQNNEQFF,TGTGCCAGCAGCTTGGAGAGGGGGCGTCAAAACAATGAGCAGTTCTTC
TRBJ1-2,few,TRBV19,-,CASSPGRNNYGYTF,TGTGCCAGTAGCCCTGGACGGAACAACTATGGCTACACCTTC
TRBJ2-1,-,TRBV4-1,TRBD2,CASRPGLAGPISYNEQFF,TGCGCCAGCAGACCGGGACTAGCGGGCCCCATCTCCTACAATGAGCAGTTCTTC
TRBJ1-1,-,TRBV29-1,-,CSGHRRMNTEAFF,TGCAGCGGTCACAGGAGGATGAACACTGAAGCTTTCTTT
TRBJ2-3,-,TRBV9,-,CASSVVGTDTQYF,TGTGCCAGCAGCGTAGTGGGCACAGATACGCAGTATTTT
TRBJ2-1,-,TRBV2,TRBD1,CASSATGTGDIEQFF,TGTGCCAGCAGCGCAACCGGGACAGGGGATATTGAGCAGTTCTTC
TRBJ1-1,-,TRBV7-6,TRBD1,CASSQEQGAVGNTEAFF,TGTGCCAGCAGCCAAGAACAGGGGGCGGTTGGGAACACTGAAGCTTTCTTT
TRBJ1-1,-,TRBV2,-,CATRGWRNTEAFF,TGTGCCACCCGGGGGTGGAGGAACACTGAAGCTTTCTTT
TRBJ2-7,-,TRBV10-1,TRBD1,CASSATGVLSYEQYF,TGCGCCAGCAGCGCCACAGGGGTCCTCTCCTACGAGCAGTACTTC
TRBJ2-7,-,TRBV5-6,TRBD1,CASSLLQGLYEQYF,TGTGCCAGCAGCTTACTACAGGGGCTCTACGAGCAGTACTTC